The 5 T cell receptor beta chains reported below all come from one sample, sequenced in a study of T cells in Graves' hyperthyroidism and ophthalmopathy. Amplified TCR beta CDR3 regions came from RNA transcripts. HTBI primers were the set used in a first-round RT-PCR of the TCR CDR3. TCRdb re-called the multiplex PCR reads with MiXCR, one entry per CDR3 protein. The sample holds some 800,000 distinct CDR3 sequences, 38% seen once. The sequencing sample was made of blood. The receptors shown here come from a man aged 18 to 30 with Graves' hyperthyroidism.

The chain joins TRBV11-2 to TRBJ1-4, with TRBD1 as a possible D gene (5 bases). Germline-derived CDR1 and CDR2 are SGHAT and FQNNGV. The CDR3 is 13 residues long. Between the trimmed V and J ends, which lost 5 bases and 6 bases, there was a span of 10 bases. CDR3 sequence reads: CASSKTGYEKLFF. Written as DNA, the CDR3 is TGTGCCAGCAGCAAAACAGGTTATGAAAAACTGTTTTTT.

The rearrangement links TRBV7-9 to TRBJ2-2; tentatively, D is TRBD1 or TRBD2 (5 bases each). This CDR3 has 16 residues. CDR1 is SEHNR and CDR2 is FQNEAQ in the germline V gene (reference sequence). Trimming removed 1 base at V and 5 bases at J, with 14 bases between. This CDR3 reads CASSLDGRDGTGELFF. Here the CDR3 DNA reads TGTGCCAGCAGCTTAGACGGCCGGGACGGGACCGGGGAGCTGTTTTTT.

The chain has TRBV6-4 and TRBJ1-2; 8 bases align to TRBD1. Germline loops: CDR1 MRHNA, CDR2 SNTAGT. The V gene end was trimmed by 8 bases and the J gene end by 8 bases; junction bases not matched to a gene: 13. The length of the CDR3 is 14 residues. CDR3 amino acids: CASLGGQGLWGYTF. CDR3 sequence (DNA): TGTGCCAGCTTAGGAGGACAGGGCTTGTGGGGCTACACCTTC.

This clonotype was observed many times. The chain links TRBV20-1 to TRBJ1-2; D gene uncertain. Between the trimmed V and J ends, which lost 2 bases and 7 bases, there was a span of 11 bases. The CDR3 loop spans 12 amino acids. The germline gives CDR1 DFQATT, CDR2 SNEGSKA (reference sequence). The CDR3 region is CSARSGSGGYTF. The DNA for the CDR3 is TGCAGTGCTAGATCCGGGTCCGGTGGCTACACCTTC.

The V call is TRBV7-9, the J call TRBJ1-6; D unresolved. The CDR3 extends over 15 amino acids. From germline, CDR1 is SEHNR and CDR2 FQNEAQ (reference sequence). Trimming shortened V by 5 bases and J by 1 base, and 9 bases separated the two germline ends. DNA of the CDR3: TGTGCCAGCAGCCCCCTTGGATCCTATAATTCACCCCTCCACTTT. It is translated as CASSPLGSYNSPLHF.